This T cell receptor beta chain was captured in a study of T cell responses to AZD1222 COVID-19 vaccine. Study summary: Pooling was applied to second doses at about 4 or about 12 weeks.

Study-wide results and caveats: Donors skewed white British and female; clonal diversity was possibly underestimated.

Details on this clone: The target antigen is unknown.

TCRdb keeps only in-frame clones here, not all; method: immunoSEQ multiplex PCR. The sample has tens of thousands of clones; approximately 90% are singletons. The germline V gene has CDR1 SGHNT and CDR2 YYREEE (reference sequence). V lost 4 bases to trimming and J lost 0 bases; unmatched junction nucleotides: 2. The CDR3 is 15 amino acids. This chain uses TRBV5-4 with TRBJ2-1; 9 bases are a match to TRBD2. The specimen was peripheral blood, collected on day 0 of AZD1222 vaccination. The TCR comes from an adult in good health. CDR3 DNA: TGTGCCAGCAGCATTAGCGGGAGCTCCTACAATGAGCAGTTCTTC. Its translation is CASSISGSSYNEQFF.